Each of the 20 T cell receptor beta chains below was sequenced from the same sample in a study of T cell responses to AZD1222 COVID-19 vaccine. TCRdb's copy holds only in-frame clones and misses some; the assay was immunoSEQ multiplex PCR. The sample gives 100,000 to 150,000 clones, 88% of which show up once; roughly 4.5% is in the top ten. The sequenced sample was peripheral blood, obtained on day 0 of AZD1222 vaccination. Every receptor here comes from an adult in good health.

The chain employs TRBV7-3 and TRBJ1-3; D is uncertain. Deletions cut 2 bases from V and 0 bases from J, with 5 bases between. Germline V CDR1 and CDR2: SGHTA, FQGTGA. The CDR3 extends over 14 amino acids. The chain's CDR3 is CASSLGHSGNTIYF. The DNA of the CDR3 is TGTGCCAGCAGCTTAGGCCACTCTGGAAACACCATATATTTT.

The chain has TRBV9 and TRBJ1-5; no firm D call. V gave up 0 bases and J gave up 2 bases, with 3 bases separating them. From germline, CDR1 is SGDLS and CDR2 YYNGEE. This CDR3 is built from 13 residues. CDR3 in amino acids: CASSVVGNQPQHF. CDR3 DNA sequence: TGTGCCAGCAGCGTAGTAGGCAATCAGCCCCAGCATTTT. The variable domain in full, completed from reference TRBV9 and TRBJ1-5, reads DSGVTQTPKHLITATGQRVTLRCSPRSGDLSVYWYQQSLDQGLQFLIQYYNGEERAKGNILERFSAQQFPDLHSELNLSSLELGDSALYFCASSVVGNQPQHFGDGTRLSIL.

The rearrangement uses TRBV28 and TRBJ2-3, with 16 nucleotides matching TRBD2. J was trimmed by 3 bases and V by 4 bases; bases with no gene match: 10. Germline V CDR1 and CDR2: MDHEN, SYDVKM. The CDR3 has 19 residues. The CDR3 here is CASSSPGTSGRGPTDTQYF. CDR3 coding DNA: TGTGCCAGCAGTTCTCCCGGGACTAGCGGGAGGGGTCCGACAGATACGCAGTATTTT.

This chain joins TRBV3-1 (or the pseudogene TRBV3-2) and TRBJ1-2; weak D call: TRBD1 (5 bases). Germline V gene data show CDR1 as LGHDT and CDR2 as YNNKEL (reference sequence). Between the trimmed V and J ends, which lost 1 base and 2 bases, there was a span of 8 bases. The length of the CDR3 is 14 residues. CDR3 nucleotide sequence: TGTGCCAGCAGCCAAGCCCCAGGGAACTATGGCTACACCTTC. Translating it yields CASSQAPGNYGYTF.

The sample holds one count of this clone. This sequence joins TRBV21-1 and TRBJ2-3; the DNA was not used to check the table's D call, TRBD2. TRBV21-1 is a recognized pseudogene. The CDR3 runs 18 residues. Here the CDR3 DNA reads TGTGCCAGCAGCAAATGCCTAGCGGGGAGCGGAAGCACAGATACGCAGTATTTT. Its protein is CASSKCLAGSGSTDTQYF.

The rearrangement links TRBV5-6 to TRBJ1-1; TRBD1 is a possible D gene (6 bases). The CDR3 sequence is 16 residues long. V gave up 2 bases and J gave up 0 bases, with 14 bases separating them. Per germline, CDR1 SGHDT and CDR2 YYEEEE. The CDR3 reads CASSFQGQYLNTEAFF. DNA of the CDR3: TGTGCCAGCAGCTTCCAAGGACAGTACCTGAACACTGAAGCTTTCTTT.

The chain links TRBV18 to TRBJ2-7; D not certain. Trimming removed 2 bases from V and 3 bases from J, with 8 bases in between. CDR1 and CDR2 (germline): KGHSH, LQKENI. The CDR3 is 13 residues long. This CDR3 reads CASSPGNHYEQYF. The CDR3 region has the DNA TGTGCCAGCTCACCAGGGAACCACTACGAGCAGTACTTC. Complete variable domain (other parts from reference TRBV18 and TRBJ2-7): NAGVMQNPRHLVRRRGQEARLRCSPMKGHSHVYWYRQLPEEGLKFMVYLQKENIIDESGMPKERFSAEFPKEGPSILRIQQVVRGDSAAYFCASSPGNHYEQYFGPGTRLTVT.

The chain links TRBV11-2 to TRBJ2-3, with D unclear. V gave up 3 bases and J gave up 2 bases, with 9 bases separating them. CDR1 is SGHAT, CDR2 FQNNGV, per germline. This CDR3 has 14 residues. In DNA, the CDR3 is TGTGCCAGCAGCTTGCGGCCGATCACAGATACGCAGTATTTT. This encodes CASSLRPITDTQYF.

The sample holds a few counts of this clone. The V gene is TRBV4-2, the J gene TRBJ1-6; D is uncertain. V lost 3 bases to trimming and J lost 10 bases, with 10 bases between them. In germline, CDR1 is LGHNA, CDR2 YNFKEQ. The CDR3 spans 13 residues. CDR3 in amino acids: CASSQFGESPLHF. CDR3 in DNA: TGTGCCAGCAGCCAGTTCGGAGAATCACCCCTCCACTTT.

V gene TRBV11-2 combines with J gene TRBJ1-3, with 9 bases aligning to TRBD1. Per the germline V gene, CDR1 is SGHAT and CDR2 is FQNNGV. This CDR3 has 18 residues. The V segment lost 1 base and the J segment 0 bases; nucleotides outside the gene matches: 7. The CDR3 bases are TGTGCCAGCAGCTTAGTCGGGACAGGGTTCACCTCTGGAAACACCATATATTTT. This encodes CASSLVGTGFTSGNTIYF. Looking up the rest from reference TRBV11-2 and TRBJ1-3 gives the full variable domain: EAGVAQSPRYKIIEKRQSVAFWCNPISGHATLYWYQQILGQGPKLLIQFQNNGVVDDSQLPKDRFSAERLKGVDSTLKIQPAKLEDSAVYLCASSLVGTGFTSGNTIYFGEGSWLTVV.

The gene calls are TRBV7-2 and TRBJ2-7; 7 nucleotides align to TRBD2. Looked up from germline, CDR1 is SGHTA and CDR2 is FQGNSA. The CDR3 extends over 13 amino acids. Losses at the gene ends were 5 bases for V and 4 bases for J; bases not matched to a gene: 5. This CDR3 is CASSQALAYEQYF. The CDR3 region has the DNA TGTGCCAGCAGCCAGGCACTAGCGTACGAGCAGTACTTC.

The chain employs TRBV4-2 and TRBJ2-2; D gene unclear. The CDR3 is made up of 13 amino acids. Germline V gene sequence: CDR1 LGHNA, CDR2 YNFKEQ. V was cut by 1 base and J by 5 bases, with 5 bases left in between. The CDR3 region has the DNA TGTGCCAGCAGCCAAGCTGAAACCGGGGAGCTGTTTTTT. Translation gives CASSQAETGELFF.

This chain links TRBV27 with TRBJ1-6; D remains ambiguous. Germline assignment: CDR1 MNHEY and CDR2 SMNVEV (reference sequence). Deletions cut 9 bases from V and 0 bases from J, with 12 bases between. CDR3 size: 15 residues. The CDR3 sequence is CASRTESSYNSPLHF. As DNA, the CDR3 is TGTGCCAGTCGGACCGAAAGCTCCTATAATTCACCCCTCCACTTT.

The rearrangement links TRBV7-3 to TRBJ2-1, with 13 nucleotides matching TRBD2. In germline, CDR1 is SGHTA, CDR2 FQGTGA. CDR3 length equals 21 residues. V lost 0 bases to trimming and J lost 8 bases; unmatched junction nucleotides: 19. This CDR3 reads CASSLTIRTSGSPSRVDEQFF. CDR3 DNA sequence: TGTGCCAGCAGCTTAACGATTAGGACTAGCGGGAGCCCCTCACGGGTCGATGAGCAGTTCTTC.

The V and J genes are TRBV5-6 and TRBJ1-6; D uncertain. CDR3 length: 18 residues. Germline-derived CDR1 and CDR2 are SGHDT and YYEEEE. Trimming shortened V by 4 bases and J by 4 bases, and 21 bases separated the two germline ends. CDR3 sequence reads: CASSPHARGRVYNSPLHF. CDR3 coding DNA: TGTGCCAGCAGCCCCCACGCAAGAGGTCGGGTTTATAATTCACCCCTCCACTTT.

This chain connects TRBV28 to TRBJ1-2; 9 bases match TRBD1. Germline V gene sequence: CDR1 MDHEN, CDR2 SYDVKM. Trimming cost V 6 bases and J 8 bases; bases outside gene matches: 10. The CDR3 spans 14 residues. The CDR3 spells CASSLDRGNGGYTF. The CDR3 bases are TGTGCCAGCAGCTTGGACAGGGGAAATGGCGGCTACACCTTC.

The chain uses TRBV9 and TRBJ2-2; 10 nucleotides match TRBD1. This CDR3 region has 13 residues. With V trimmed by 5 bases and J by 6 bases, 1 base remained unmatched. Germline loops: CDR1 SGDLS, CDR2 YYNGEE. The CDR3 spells CASRGQGSGELFF. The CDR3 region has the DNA TGTGCCAGCAGGGGACAGGGGTCCGGGGAGCTGTTTTTT.

The CDR3 sequence: CASSQITAEQYF. Here the CDR3 DNA reads TGTGCCAGCAGCCAAATCACGGCCGAGCAGTACTTC. V is TRBV3-1 (or the pseudogene TRBV3-2) and J is TRBJ2-7; D is unclear. This CDR3 has 12 amino acids. Trimming stripped 2 bases from V and 6 bases from J, with 8 bases between. Germline values: CDR1 LGHDT, CDR2 YNNKEL (reference sequence).

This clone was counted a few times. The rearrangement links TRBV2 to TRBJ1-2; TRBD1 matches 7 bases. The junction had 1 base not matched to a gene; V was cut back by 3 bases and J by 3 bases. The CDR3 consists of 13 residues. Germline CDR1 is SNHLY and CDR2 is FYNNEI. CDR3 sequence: CASSDDRDYGYTF. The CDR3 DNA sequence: TGTGCCAGCAGTGATGACAGGGACTATGGCTACACCTTC.

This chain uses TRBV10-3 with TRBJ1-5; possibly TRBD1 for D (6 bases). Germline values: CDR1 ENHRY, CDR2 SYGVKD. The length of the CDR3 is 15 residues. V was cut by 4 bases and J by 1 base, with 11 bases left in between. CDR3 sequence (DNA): TGTGCCATCAGTGTAAAGGGGGGCAGCAATCAGCCCCAGCATTTT. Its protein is CAISVKGGSNQPQHF.